These T cell receptor beta chains were read from a single sample in a study of T cell responses to AZD1222 COVID-19 vaccine. Using immunoSEQ multiplex PCR, the repertoire was profiled, and TCRdb retains in-frame clones only, with some absent. The table shows about 110,000 clones, with around 90% occurring only once. The material was peripheral blood, obtained on day 0 of AZD1222 vaccination. All receptors come from an adult in good health. Each CDR3 is given with its conserved first and last residue. The D gene is left open where the match is weak. Only some rows state a clone size, as once, few, many or a class for expanded clones.

j_gene: TRBJ1-5
abundance: .
v_gene: TRBV28
d_gene: TRBD1
CDR3nt: TGTGCCAGCACCTTCCCAGGGGGATCGAGCAATCAGCCCCAGCATTTT
CDR3aa: CASTFPGGSSNQPQHF

j_gene: TRBJ1-2
abundance: .
v_gene: TRBV6-1
d_gene: .
CDR3nt: TGTGCCAGCAGTGAAGACAGGGATTCTGGCTATGGCTACACCTTC
CDR3aa: CASSEDRDSGYGYTF

j_gene: TRBJ2-7
abundance: .
v_gene: TRBV27
d_gene: TRBD1
CDR3nt: TGTGCCAGCAGTTCTAGAAAGGGACAGGGTCTTGGGGAGCAGTACTTC
CDR3aa: CASSSRKGQGLGEQYF

j_gene: TRBJ2-1
abundance: .
v_gene: TRBV5-8
d_gene: .
CDR3nt: TGTGCCAGCAGCTTACTAGTCGAGCAGTTCTTC
CDR3aa: CASSLLVEQFF

j_gene: TRBJ1-4
abundance: .
v_gene: TRBV5-1
d_gene: TRBD1
CDR3nt: TGCGCCAGCAGCTTGGTCCCAGGGGGTAATGAAAAACTGTTTTTT
CDR3aa: CASSLVPGGNEKLFF

j_gene: TRBJ1-5
abundance: .
v_gene: TRBV9
d_gene: .
CDR3nt: TGTGCCAGCAGCGTAGATGGGACAAGCAATCAGCCCCAGCATTTT
CDR3aa: CASSVDGTSNQPQHF

j_gene: TRBJ1-2
abundance: .
v_gene: TRBV25-1
d_gene: .
CDR3nt: TGTGCCAGCAGTGGGGACATTGGGTATGGCTACACCTTC
CDR3aa: CASSGDIGYGYTF

j_gene: TRBJ1-4
abundance: .
v_gene: TRBV5-1
d_gene: .
CDR3nt: TGCGCCAGCAGCTTGGATCCAGGGGCAACTAATGAAAAACTGTTTTTT
CDR3aa: CASSLDPGATNEKLFF

j_gene: TRBJ2-3
abundance: .
v_gene: TRBV5-4
d_gene: .
CDR3nt: TGTGCCAGCAGTTATCGATCCTCTAGCACAGATACGCAGTATTTT
CDR3aa: CASSYRSSSTDTQYF

j_gene: TRBJ1-3
abundance: .
v_gene: TRBV12-3/TRBV12-4
d_gene: TRBD1
CDR3nt: TGTGCCAGCAGTTCGACAGGGCCCGTGACACGATTT
CDR3aa: CASSSTGPVTRF

j_gene: TRBJ2-2
abundance: .
v_gene: TRBV7-9
d_gene: .
CDR3nt: TGTGCCAGCAGCCCCGTGGGGGTCGGGGAGCTGTTTTTT
CDR3aa: CASSPVGVGELFF

j_gene: TRBJ1-2
abundance: .
v_gene: TRBV6-5
d_gene: .
CDR3nt: TGTGCCACCGAGGGGGACTATGGCTACACCTTC
CDR3aa: CATEGDYGYTF

j_gene: TRBJ2-5
abundance: once
v_gene: TRBV5-1
d_gene: .
CDR3nt: TGCGCCAGCAGGAGTGCGGAGACCCAGTACTTC
CDR3aa: CASRSAETQYF

j_gene: TRBJ2-7
abundance: once
v_gene: TRBV5-6
d_gene: TRBD1
CDR3nt: TGTGCCAGCAGCACGGGACAGCTTATCTCCTACGAGCAGTACTTC
CDR3aa: CASSTGQLISYEQYF